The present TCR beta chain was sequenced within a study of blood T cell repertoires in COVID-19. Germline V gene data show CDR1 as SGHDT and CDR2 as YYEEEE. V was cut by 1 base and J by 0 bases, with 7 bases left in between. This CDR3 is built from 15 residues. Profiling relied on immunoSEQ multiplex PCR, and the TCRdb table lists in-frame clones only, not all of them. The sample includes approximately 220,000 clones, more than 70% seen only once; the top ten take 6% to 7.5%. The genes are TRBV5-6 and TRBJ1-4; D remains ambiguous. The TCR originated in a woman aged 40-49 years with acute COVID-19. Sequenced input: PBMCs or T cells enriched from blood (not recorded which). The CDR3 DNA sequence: TGTGCCAGCAGCTTGCCCGGTACAACTAATGAAAAACTGTTTTTT. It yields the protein CASSLPGTTNEKLFF.